This is a list of T cell receptor beta chains from one sample in a study of patients and donors after allogeneic stem cell transplantation. TCRdb reprocessed the RT-PCR reads via MiXCR and lists one record per CDR3 protein. The sample lists approximately 200,000 distinct CDR3 sequences, roughly 14% occurring once. The sequenced sample consisted of blood, either unsorted or a sorted T cell fraction (not recorded which). These receptors all stem from a human donor who was either an allogeneic HSCT recipient or a stem cell or donor lymphocyte infusion donor (not recorded which). It is not recorded whose cells these are; they may come from a transplant donor. The CDR3 runs from the conserved cysteine through the conserved F or W. Fields, in order: clone size, D gene, V gene, J gene, CDR3 DNA, CDR3 protein. A D gene is named only where the DNA matches it firmly. Size tells how often a clone was seen (once, few, many) or the class of an expanded clone, and some rows leave it out.

-	TRBD1	TRBV27	TRBJ1-1	TGTGCCACCGTGAGGACAGGGGAAGCTTTCTTT	CATVRTGEAFF
-	-	TRBV15	TRBJ2-2	TGTGCCACCAGCAGAGATCCAACGAACACCGGGGAGCTGTTTTTT	CATSRDPTNTGELFF
few	TRBD1	TRBV12-3/TRBV12-4	TRBJ2-3	TGTGCCAGTTTGGCCGGGACAGGGGGTTCGGATACGCAGTATTTT	CASLAGTGGSDTQYF
-	-	TRBV6-1	TRBJ1-1	TGTGCCAGCAGTGAAGCCGACAGGGAAGCTTTCTTT	CASSEADREAFF
few	-	TRBV24-1	TRBJ1-2	TGTGCCACCAGTGACCCAAGGGGAGTGGACTATGGCTACACCTTC	CATSDPRGVDYGYTF
few	TRBD2	TRBV6-4	TRBJ2-1	TGTGCCAGCAGTCTACTAGCGGGGACTTACAATGAGCAGTTCTTC	CASSLLAGTYNEQFF
few	TRBD2	TRBV6-1	TRBJ2-7	TGTGCCAGCAAATTTCGGGGCGGGAGCTCCTACGAGCAGTACTTC	CASKFRGGSSYEQYF
-	TRBD1	TRBV5-4	TRBJ2-1	TGTGCCAGCAGCTTGGGTTATACAGGGGGCCACAATGAGCAGTTCTTC	CASSLGYTGGHNEQFF
many	TRBD1	TRBV28	TRBJ1-2	TGTGCCAGCAGCGCCACGGGACAGGGTGAAATTGGCTACACCTTC	CASSATGQGEIGYTF
many	-	TRBV12-3/TRBV12-4	TRBJ1-6	TGTGCCAGCAGTTTTCGGGCCCAGGGGTCACCCCTCCACTTT	CASSFRAQGSPLHF
-	TRBD2	TRBV20-1	TRBJ2-5	TGCAGTGCTAGTAGGACTAGCGGGAGTCTCGAGACCCAGTACTTC	CSASRTSGSLETQYF
few	-	TRBV2	TRBJ1-5	TGTGCCAGCAGTGAATCGGCAGGGTTTCAGCCCCAGCATTTT	CASSESAGFQPQHF
many	-	TRBV29-1	TRBJ1-6	TGCAGCGCCGGGACAAACTATAATTCACCCCTCCACTTT	CSAGTNYNSPLHF
few	TRBD1	TRBV5-5	TRBJ2-5	TGTGCCAGCAGCCCGGGACAGGGGGATGTGGAGACCCAGTACTTC	CASSPGQGDVETQYF
few	TRBD1	TRBV11-3	TRBJ2-3	TGTGCCAGCAGCATGGACAGGGGGCATGCAGATACGCAGTATTTT	CASSMDRGHADTQYF
-	-	TRBV11-3	TRBJ2-3	TGTGCCAGCAGCTCTCAGGGTCTGAGCACAGATACGCAGTATTTT	CASSSQGLSTDTQYF
-	-	TRBV3-1	TRBJ2-1	TGTGCCAGCAGCCAAGATTACGTTTACAATGAGCAGTTCTTC	CASSQDYVYNEQFF
-	-	TRBV30	TRBJ2-2	TGTGCCTGGAGGTGGGCCCCGAACACCGGGGAGCTGTTTTTT	CAWRWAPNTGELFF
many	-	TRBV24-1	TRBJ2-2	TGTGCCACCAGTGAAGGACTAATGAACACCGGGGAGCTGTTTTTT	CATSEGLMNTGELFF
many	-	TRBV5-1	TRBJ2-1	TGCGCCAGCAGCTTGGGTAGCTCTTCGGATGAGCAGTTCTTC	CASSLGSSSDEQFF
-	-	TRBV5-1	TRBJ1-3	TGCGCCAGCAGCTTGGACTTTAAAAACACCATATATTTT	CASSLDFKNTIYF
-	-	TRBV30	TRBJ2-4	TGTGCCTGGAGTAGTCAAGCCAAAAACATTCAGTACTTC	CAWSSQAKNIQYF
many	-	TRBV29-1	TRBJ2-7	TGCAGTGCCCGGGACACCCTCTCCTACGAGCAGTACTTC	CSARDTLSYEQYF
few	-	TRBV29-1	TRBJ2-1	TGCAGCGCAGAACCCCTTCCGGGTCTCTCCTACAATGAGCAGTTCTTC	CSAEPLPGLSYNEQFF
-	-	TRBV30	TRBJ2-3	TGTGCCTGGAGTGTTGAACAGCTTACCACAGATACGCAGTATTTT	CAWSVEQLTTDTQYF
-	TRBD1	TRBV12-3/TRBV12-4	TRBJ1-2	TGTGCCAGCATCCCAGGGGGGCCCAACTATGGCTACACCTTC	CASIPGGPNYGYTF
-	-	TRBV7-2	TRBJ2-3	TGTGCCAGCAGCTTAGACGGTCCCTGGGATACGCAGTATTTT	CASSLDGPWDTQYF
many	-	TRBV20-1	TRBJ1-1	TGCAGTGCTAGAGCTGGTTTGAGGTCCCTGGGAAACACTGAAGCTTTCTTT	CSARAGLRSLGNTEAFF
-	TRBD1	TRBV6-5	TRBJ2-7	TGTGCCAGCAGTTTACAGGGGCAGCCTTACGAGCAGTACTTC	CASSLQGQPYEQYF
many	TRBD1	TRBV20-1	TRBJ2-1	TGCAGTACAAACACAGGGGGATACAATGAGCAGTTCTTC	CSTNTGGYNEQFF
-	-	TRBV5-4	TRBJ2-3	TGTGCCAGCAGCCCCTGGAAGGGGAGCACAGATACGCAGTATTTT	CASSPWKGSTDTQYF
-	-	TRBV19	TRBJ2-3	TGTGCCAGTAGTATCAGGGGTCGCAGAGATACGCAGTATTTT	CASSIRGRRDTQYF
many	-	TRBV5-1	TRBJ2-7	TGCGCCAGCAGCTTGGAGGGACGGAGCTCCTACGAGCAGTACTTC	CASSLEGRSSYEQYF
few	-	TRBV10-3	TRBJ1-3	TGTGCCATCAGGCCGGACACTGGAAACACCATATATTTT	CAIRPDTGNTIYF
few	-	TRBV18	TRBJ2-2	TGTGCCAGCTCACCATACTACACCGGGGAGCTGTTTTTT	CASSPYYTGELFF
-	-	TRBV6-1	TRBJ2-7	TGTGCCAGCAGTGAAGTTCTGGGGACCTACGAGCAGTACTTC	CASSEVLGTYEQYF
many	-	TRBV20-1	TRBJ2-3	TGCAGTGCTAGAGTAGAGGCAAATACGCAGTATTTT	CSARVEANTQYF
many	TRBD2	TRBV9	TRBJ2-1	TGTGCCAGCAGCGTAGAGGGACTAGCGGTCTCCTACAATGAGCAGTTCTTC	CASSVEGLAVSYNEQFF
many	TRBD2	TRBV20-1	TRBJ2-7	TGCAGTGCTGGGGCACGAGCGGGAGAAGTCGACGAGCAGTACTTC	CSAGARAGEVDEQYF
-	-	TRBV6-6	TRBJ2-7	TGTGCCAGTCATGGGGGGCGGATTAACGAGCAGTACTTC	CASHGGRINEQYF